The 8 T cell receptor beta chains below all came from one sample that was sequenced in a study of blood T cell repertoires in COVID-19. Measured with immunoSEQ multiplex PCR; TCRdb has only the in-frame clones, and not every one. The sample holds 140,000 or so clones, 65% to 85% seen once. The sample comprised peripheral blood. The receptors were gathered from a woman aged 45 to 65 with acute or convalescent COVID-19.

This chain links TRBV2 with TRBJ2-2; tentative D call: TRBD2 (7 bases). The ends were cut back, 6 bases at V and 7 bases at J, with 18 bases in the middle. Germline V gives CDR1 SNHLY, CDR2 FYNNEI. The CDR3 totals 15 residues. The CDR3 protein is CASSSQGLTGGELFF. The CDR3 DNA reads as TGTGCCAGCAGCTCACAGGGACTAACCGGCGGGGAGCTGTTTTTT. The full variable domain, with the rest looked up from reference TRBV2 and TRBJ2-2, is EPEVTQTPSHQVTQMGQEVILRCVPISNHLYFYWYRQILGQKVEFLVSFYNNEISEKSEIFDDQFSVERPDGSNFTLKIRSTKLEDSAMYFCASSSQGLTGGELFFGEGSRLTVL.

This chain uses TRBV7-9 with TRBJ1-6; tentative D call: TRBD1 (5 bases). V lost 5 bases and J lost 14, with 16 bases in between. Germline V gives CDR1 SEHNR, CDR2 FQNEAQ (reference sequence). The CDR3 runs 13 residues. The CDR3 reads CASSRDWVEALHF. Written as DNA, the CDR3 is TGTGCCAGCAGCCGGGACTGGGTAGAGGCCCTCCACTTT.

The chain recombines TRBV3-1 (or the pseudogene TRBV3-2) with TRBJ1-2; 7 bases match TRBD1. Germline CDR1 is LGHDT and CDR2 is YNNKEL (reference sequence). V was clipped by 4 bases and J by 4 bases; unmatched bases: 3. There are 13 residues in the CDR3. The CDR3 reads CASSPGTAYGYTF. The CDR3, as DNA: TGTGCCAGCAGCCCCGGGACAGCCTATGGCTACACCTTC.

The chain has TRBV3-1 (or the pseudogene TRBV3-2) and TRBJ2-3; D not certain. There are 12 residues in the CDR3. The V end lost 4 bases, the J end lost 4 bases, and 6 bases lay between the germline ends. CDR1 and CDR2 from the germline V gene are LGHDT and YNNKEL (reference sequence). CDR3 region: CASSRRADTQYF. The CDR3 nucleotides read TGTGCCAGCAGCCGCCGGGCAGATACGCAGTATTTT.

This chain links TRBV2 with TRBJ1-5; D perhaps matches TRBD1 (5 bases). Trimming shortened V by 1 base and J by 6 bases, and 10 bases separated the two germline ends. Germline CDR1 reads SNHLY; CDR2 reads FYNNEI. This CDR3 has 14 amino acids. This CDR3 is CASSEESGPQPQHF. The CDR3 region has the DNA TGTGCCAGCAGTGAAGAGTCAGGGCCTCAGCCCCAGCATTTT.

The chain carries TRBV4-3 and TRBJ1-5; D remains unclear. The V gene lost 3 bases and the J gene lost 0 bases, with 9 bases spanning the gap. The CDR3 has 15 amino acids. CDR1 is LGHNA and CDR2 is YSLEER in the germline V gene. The CDR3 region has the DNA TGCGCCAGCAGCCAGGAACGACATAGCAATCAGCCCCAGCATTTT. It codes for CASSQERHSNQPQHF.

The chain uses TRBV5-1 and TRBJ2-3; 9 nucleotides match TRBD2. V shed 0 bases and J 5 bases; nucleotides not matched to a gene: 4. The CDR3 consists of 15 residues. CDR1 is SGHRS and CDR2 is YFSETQ in the germline V gene. DNA of the CDR3: TGCGCCAGCAGCTTGGATAGCGGGGGTATAGATACGCAGTATTTT. Translation gives CASSLDSGGIDTQYF.

The chain joins TRBV30 to TRBJ2-2; a weak D match, TRBD2 (7 bases). CDR3 length: 14 amino acids. Germline loops: CDR1 GTSNPN, CDR2 SVGIG (reference sequence). V was cut by 4 bases and J by 7 bases, with 16 bases left in between. In nucleotides, the CDR3 is TGTGCCTGGACCAGAGGAGGGGGGGTCGGGGAGCTGTTTTTT. Encoded protein: CAWTRGGGVGELFF.